This entry features one TCR beta chain sequence. The CDR3 length is 16 residues. Germline V CDR1 and CDR2: LGHDT, YNNKEL (reference sequence). J lost 6 bases, V lost 4 bases, and 8 bases had no gene match. This specimen comes from a study of blood T cell repertoires in COVID-19. Study processing details: For nucleated cells, counts were estimated from reference gene primer amplification. The table came from immunoSEQ multiplex PCR; TCRdb's copy has only in-frame clones and leaves some out. The DNA was the basis for D and trimming; V, J and clone size are from that table. The table has fewer than 300,000 clones, less than 90% seen once.

The sequence was obtained from a human donor in a cohort sampled during active COVID-19. The J gene is TRBJ2-3, the V gene TRBV3-1 (or the pseudogene TRBV3-2), with 12 bases fitting TRBD1. Sequencing was carried out using peripheral blood. The CDR3 bases are TGTGCCAGCAGCCTTTCGGGGACAGGGGGCGCGGATACGCAGTATTTT. It specifies CASSLSGTGGADTQYF.